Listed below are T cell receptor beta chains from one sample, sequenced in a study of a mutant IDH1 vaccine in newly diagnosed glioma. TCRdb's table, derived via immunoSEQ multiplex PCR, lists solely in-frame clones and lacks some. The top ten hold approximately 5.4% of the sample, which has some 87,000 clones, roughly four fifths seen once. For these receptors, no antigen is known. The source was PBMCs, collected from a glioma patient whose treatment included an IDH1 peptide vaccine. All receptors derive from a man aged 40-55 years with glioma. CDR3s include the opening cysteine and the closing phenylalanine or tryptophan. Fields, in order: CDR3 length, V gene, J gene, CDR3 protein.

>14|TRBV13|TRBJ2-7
CASSLWGGNYEQYF
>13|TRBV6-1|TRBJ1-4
CASSVRGYEKLFF
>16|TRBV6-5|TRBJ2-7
CASSYGTGASPYEQYF
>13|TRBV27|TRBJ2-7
CASSLRGQGEQYF
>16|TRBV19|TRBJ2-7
CASSISGATGSYEQYF
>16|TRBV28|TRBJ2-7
CASSPPRVGEVYEQYF
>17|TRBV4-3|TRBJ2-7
CASSQERTSGSPYEQYF
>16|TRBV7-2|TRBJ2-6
CASSFDRASGANVLTF
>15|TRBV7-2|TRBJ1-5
CASSPTGWDNQPQHF
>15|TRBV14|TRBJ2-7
CASSPWTGAPYEQYF
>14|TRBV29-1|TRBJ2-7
CSASRTGAYYEQYF
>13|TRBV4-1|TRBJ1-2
CASSQAQGMSYTF